The 6 T cell receptor beta chains below come from one sample, sequenced in a study of tumor-infiltrating lymphocytes in oesophageal squamous cell carcinoma. TCRdb processed the PCR reads anew with MiXCR; each CDR3 protein has one entry. The table lists under 20,000 distinct CDR3 sequences, about 46% of them singletons. Sequenced input: esophageal tumor tissue. Source of these receptors: a male donor with esophageal squamous cell carcinoma.

This clonotype was seen more than once but under ten times. The rearrangement links TRBV7-9 to TRBJ2-3, with 9 bases identical to TRBD2. The V segment lost 3 bases and the J segment 2 bases; nucleotides outside the gene matches: 6. This CDR3 has 16 residues. CDR1 SEHNR and CDR2 FQNEAQ come from the germline V gene (reference sequence). The CDR3 loop is CASSLGSGRVTDTQYF. The CDR3 DNA reads TGTGCCAGCAGCTTGGGTAGCGGGAGAGTCACAGATACGCAGTATTTT. Supplemented by reference TRBV7-9 and TRBJ2-3, the full variable domain reads DTGVSQNPRHKITKRGQNVTFRCDPISEHNRLYWYRQTLGQGPEFLTYFQNEAQLEKSRLLSDRFSAERPKGSFSTLEIQRTEQGDSAMYLCASSLGSGRVTDTQYFGPGTRLTVL.

The table lists this clonotype with many counts. The chain carries TRBV6-2 or TRBV6-3 and TRBJ1-5, with TRBD1 matching 7 bases. The germline V gene encodes CDR1 MNHEY and CDR2 SVGEGT. The CDR3 length is 14 residues. Trimming at V came to 0 bases and at J to 7 bases, leaving 3 bases not matched to a gene. CDR3 in DNA: TGTGCCAGCAGTTACTCGACAGGGTTACAGCCCCAGCATTTT. Translation gives CASSYSTGLQPQHF.

The chain combines TRBV7-1 with TRBJ2-2; 11 bases map to TRBD2. TRBV7-1 carries the ORF label, with uncertain function. The length of the CDR3 is 16 residues. Trimming took 3 bases from V and 1 from J; bases not matched to a gene: 1. Here the CDR3 reads CASSSTSGGNTGELFF. CDR3 coding DNA: TGTGCCAGCAGCTCCACTAGCGGGGGGAACACCGGGGAGCTGTTTTTT.

The chain is built from TRBV7-2 and TRBJ1-4, with 8 positions matching TRBD1. V lost 5 bases, J lost 11 bases, and 10 bases stayed unmatched. CDR1 is SGHTA, CDR2 FQGNSA, per germline. The CDR3 loop spans 14 amino acids. The CDR3 nucleotides read TGTGCCAGCAGCCCTGGACAGGGTGGAGGGAAACTGTTTTTT. Translated, it gives CASSPGQGGGKLFF.

Remarks on this clonotype: At one boundary the junction diverges from the germline segment, which might be a read error. The chain combines TRBV12-3 or TRBV12-4 with TRBJ2-3; 9 bases line up with TRBD1. CDR3 length: 13 residues. The CDR3 loop reads CASSPGQGTPLHF. The CDR3, as DNA: TGTGCCAGCAGTCCAGGACAGGGGACACCCCTCCACTTC.

This clonotype was counted a few times. The rearrangement links TRBV7-2 to TRBJ2-3; 10 bases fit TRBD2. Germline V gene sequence: CDR1 SGHTA, CDR2 FQGNSA. V gave up 4 bases and J gave up 1 base; unmatched junction bases: 8. The CDR3 has 17 amino acids. The CDR3 DNA reads as TGTGCCAGCAGCTCTTTAGCGGGAGGCAGACGCACAGATACGCAGTATTTT. Translated: CASSSLAGGRRTDTQYF.